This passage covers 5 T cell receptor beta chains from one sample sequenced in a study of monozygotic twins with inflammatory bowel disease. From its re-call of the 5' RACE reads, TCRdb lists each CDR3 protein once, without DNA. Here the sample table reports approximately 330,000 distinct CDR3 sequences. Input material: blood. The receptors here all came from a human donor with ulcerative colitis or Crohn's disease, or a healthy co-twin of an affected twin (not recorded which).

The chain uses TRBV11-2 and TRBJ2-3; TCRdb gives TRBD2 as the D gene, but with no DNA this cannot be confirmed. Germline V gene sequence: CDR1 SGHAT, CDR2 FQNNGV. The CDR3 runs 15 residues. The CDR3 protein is CASSLRGVHTDTQYF.

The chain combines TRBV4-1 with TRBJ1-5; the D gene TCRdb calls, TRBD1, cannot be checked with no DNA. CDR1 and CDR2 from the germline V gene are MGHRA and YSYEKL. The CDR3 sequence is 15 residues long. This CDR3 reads CASRRQGSDNQPQHF.

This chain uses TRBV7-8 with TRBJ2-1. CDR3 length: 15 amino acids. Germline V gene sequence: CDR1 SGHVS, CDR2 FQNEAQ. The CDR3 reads CASSLPGLGYNEQFF.

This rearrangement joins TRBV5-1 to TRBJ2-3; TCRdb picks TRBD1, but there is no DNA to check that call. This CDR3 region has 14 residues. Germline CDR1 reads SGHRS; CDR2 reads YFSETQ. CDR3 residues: CASSPGTGVDTQYF.

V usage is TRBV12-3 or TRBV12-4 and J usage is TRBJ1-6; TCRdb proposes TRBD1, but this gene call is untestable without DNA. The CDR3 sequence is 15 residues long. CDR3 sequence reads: CASSPQGVRETPLHF.